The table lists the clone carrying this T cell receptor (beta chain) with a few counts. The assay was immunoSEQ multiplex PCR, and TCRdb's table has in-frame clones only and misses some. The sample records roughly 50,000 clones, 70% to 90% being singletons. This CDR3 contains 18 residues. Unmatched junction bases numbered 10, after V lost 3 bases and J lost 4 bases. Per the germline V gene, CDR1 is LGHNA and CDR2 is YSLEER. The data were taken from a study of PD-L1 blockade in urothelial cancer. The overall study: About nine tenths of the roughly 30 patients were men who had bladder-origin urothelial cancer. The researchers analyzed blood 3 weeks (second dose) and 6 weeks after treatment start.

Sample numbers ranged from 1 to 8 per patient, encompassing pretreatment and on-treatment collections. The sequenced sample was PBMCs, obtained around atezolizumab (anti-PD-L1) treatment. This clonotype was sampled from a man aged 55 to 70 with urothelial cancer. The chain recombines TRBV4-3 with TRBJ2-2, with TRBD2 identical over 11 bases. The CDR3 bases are TGCGCCAGCAGCCAGCAACTAGCGGGGGTTTTGGGCACCGGGGAGCTGTTTTTT. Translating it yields CASSQQLAGVLGTGELFF.